This TCR beta chain was observed in a study of metastatic and nonmetastatic thyroid tumors (dated by TCRdb to the early 2020s). General notes on the study: For patients with malignant and with benign thyroid disease, the researchers compared repertoires between peripheral blood samples and tumor or nodule tissue samples. Broad study findings and their caveats: In both blood and tumor samples, malignant tumors were reported to have significantly higher TCR beta diversity than benign nodules.

No treatment had been received by any patient before thyroid surgery. The study retrospectively analysed patient clinical samples collected from the early 2010s to the late 2010s using T-cell receptor beta sequencing. Libraries were prepared through PCR. These reads were obtained on an Illumina HiSeq 4000. High-throughput sequencing was used to profile the TCR beta-chain CDR3 region of each patient. In the authors' own workflow: The researchers built a classifier to tell apart papillary thyroid cancer patients with distant metastasis, based on CDR3 differences among clinicopathological groups. The Shannon index was used to assess repertoire diversity, and the Morisita-Horn index was used to assess tumor-blood repertoire similarity. TCRdb passed the public sequencing reads through fastp at Q25 and MiXCR, retaining productive beta sequences. The V and J calls reflect TCRdb's pipeline rather than the authors' work. The sample table lists roughly 81,000 clones, 8% to 9.5% of them with a count of one. Together, the top ten hold 8.8% of the sample.

This clone was observed at least ten times. The antigen this receptor binds is unknown. No clone much larger than this one lies a single base away; base qualities are absent. The source is a female donor with papillary thyroid cancer or a benign thyroid nodule (not recorded which). Some clones in this sample may be carry-over from other donors' samples. The sequencing input was blood.

The CDR3 here reads CASSSRPLRTALNTEAFF. The nucleotide sequence is given as TGTGCCAGCAGCTCCCGCCCCCTAAGGACCGCACTCAACACTGAAGCTTTCTTT. The chain was built from TRBV9 and TRBJ1-1; the D gene is not confidently resolved. V gives up 4 bases and J gives up 2 bases, and the segment between their germline ends measures 24 bases. CDR1 SGDLS and CDR2 YYNGEE are derived from the germline V gene. From cysteine to phenylalanine, the CDR3 is 18 amino acids long. Just the 54-base CDR3 DNA is kept, in frame starting at base 1.